A single sample gave rise to the 6 T cell receptor beta chains below, sequenced in a study of tumor T cells in aggressive B-cell lymphoma. Libraries were prepared by immunoSEQ multiplex PCR; TCRdb keeps only in-frame clonotypes and omits some of them. This table holds 6,000 or so clones, about 68% found once. The specimen sequenced was tumor tissue. The receptor set was obtained from an adult with diffuse large B cell lymphoma.

The chain carries TRBV5-4 and TRBJ2-6; no reliable D call. Germline V CDR1 and CDR2: SGHNT, YYREEE (reference sequence). V was clipped by 3 bases and J by 0 bases, with 4 bases between them. The length of the CDR3 is 14 residues. The CDR3 protein is CASSWSSGANVLTF. The CDR3 DNA sequence: TGTGCCAGCAGCTGGAGCTCTGGGGCCAACGTCCTGACTTTC.

V and J are TRBV5-5 and TRBJ2-5; D gene ambiguous. Germline assignment: CDR1 SGHKS and CDR2 YYEKEE (reference sequence). The CDR3 is 11 residues long. The ends were cut back, 4 bases at V and 4 bases at J, with 5 bases in the middle. The CDR3 nucleotides are TGTGCCAGCAGCCCATCAGAGACCCAGTACTTC. This sequence encodes CASSPSETQYF.

The chain has TRBV10-2 and TRBJ2-2; D is ambiguous. V gave up 6 bases and J gave up 4 bases, with 6 bases separating them. This CDR3 has 12 residues. CDR1 and CDR2 (germline): WSHSY, SAAADI. CDR3 DNA sequence: TGCGCCAGCAGACTTCTCACCGGGGAGCTGTTTTTT. Protein: CASRLLTGELFF.

V and J are TRBV29-1 and TRBJ2-1, with D hard to call. This CDR3 has 12 amino acids. V was trimmed by 6 bases and J by 0 bases, leaving 6 bases between them. CDR1 and CDR2 (germline): SQVTM, ANQGSEA. Here the CDR3 DNA reads TGCAGCGTCCCTCTCTCCTACAATGAGCAGTTCTTC. The encoded protein is CSVPLSYNEQFF.

Only one count was recorded for this clone. This chain joins TRBV28 and TRBJ2-2; 7 bases are a match to TRBD2. The CDR3 sequence is 17 residues long. Germline CDR1 MDHEN, CDR2 SYDVKM. The ends lost 6 bases at V and 3 bases at J; junction bases unmatched: 13. The CDR3 loop reads CASSSRGSGMDTGELFF. CDR3 DNA sequence: TGTGCCAGCAGCTCCCGAGGAAGCGGGATGGACACCGGGGAGCTGTTTTTT.

The chain recombines TRBV29-1 with TRBJ2-7; 9 nucleotides line up with TRBD2. The CDR3 totals 14 residues. Germline CDR1 reads SQVTM; CDR2 reads ANQGSEA. The V and J ends lost 4 bases and 5 bases, in that order; junction bases with no gene match: 9. This chain's CDR3 is CSVGAAGGPHEQYF. The CDR3 DNA sequence: TGCAGCGTTGGAGCGGCGGGAGGGCCGCACGAGCAGTACTTC.